The 5 T cell receptor beta chains given below trace back to one sample, sequenced in a study of blood T cell repertoires in COVID-19. Sequencing used immunoSEQ multiplex PCR; TCRdb keeps in-frame clones, though not all of them. This table holds some 330,000 clones, more than 85% found once. Sequencing used PBMCs or T cells enriched from blood (not recorded which). These TCRs come from a woman aged 30 to 39 who had recovered from COVID-19.

The CDR3 sequence is CATSERGSTEAFF. CDR3 DNA: TGTGCCACCAGTGAGAGGGGGAGCACTGAAGCTTTCTTT. The chain carries TRBV24-1 and TRBJ1-1; possibly TRBD1 for D (6 bases). V lost 4 bases, J lost 4 bases, and 9 bases lay in between. Germline V gene lookup returns CDR1 KGHDR and CDR2 SFDVKD. This CDR3 spans 13 amino acids.

This chain uses TRBV29-1 with TRBJ1-2, with 9 bases matching TRBD1. The J segment lost 8 bases and the V segment lost 7 bases, leaving 8 bases of the junction unmatched. This CDR3 contains 12 residues. The germline CDR1 and CDR2 sequences are SQVTM and ANQGSEA. The CDR3 DNA is TGCAGCGCCGGACAGGGGATAGGGGGCTACACCTTC. Translation gives CSAGQGIGGYTF.

CDR3 residues: CASSMGGTGGPYEQYF. The CDR3 DNA reads as TGTGCCAGTAGTATGGGAGGGACAGGGGGGCCCTACGAGCAGTACTTC. The chain couples TRBV19 to TRBJ2-7; TRBD1 agrees at 11 bases. Germline V gives CDR1 LNHDA, CDR2 SQIVND (reference sequence). The CDR3 spans 16 residues. Trimming at V came to 3 bases and at J to 2 bases, leaving 6 bases not matched to a gene.

V is TRBV2 and J is TRBJ2-1, with D perhaps TRBD2 (6 bases). The CDR3 totals 14 residues. Germline-derived CDR1 and CDR2 are SNHLY and FYNNEI. V gave up 7 bases and J gave up 0 bases, with 10 bases separating them. CDR3: CASNAGTSYNEQFF. The CDR3 DNA is TGTGCCAGCAATGCGGGAACCTCCTACAATGAGCAGTTCTTC. Filled out from reference TRBV2 and TRBJ2-1, the complete variable domain reads EPEVTQTPSHQVTQMGQEVILRCVPISNHLYFYWYRQILGQKVEFLVSFYNNEISEKSEIFDDQFSVERPDGSNFTLKIRSTKLEDSAMYFCASNAGTSYNEQFFGPGTRLTVL.

This chain uses TRBV5-4 with TRBJ1-1; 12 nucleotides match TRBD1. The trim removed 4 bases at V and 4 bases at J, leaving 8 bases unmatched. This CDR3 comprises 16 residues. CDR1 and CDR2 (germline): SGHNT, YYREEE (reference sequence). The CDR3 DNA sequence: TGTGCCAGCAGCGTGGGACAGGGGGCTCTGGGCACTGAAGCTTTCTTT. Residues: CASSVGQGALGTEAFF.